These T cell receptor beta chains were read from a single sample in a study of blood T cell repertoires in COVID-19. Assay used: immunoSEQ multiplex PCR; TCRdb lists only in-frame clones, some missing. The sample lists some 94,000 clones, 70% to 90% occurring once. The material sequenced was peripheral blood. The receptors were sampled from a woman aged 60-75 years with COVID-19, enrolled during active disease. Both conserved end residues are part of each CDR3. The D gene is left open where the match is weak. Size tells how often a clone was seen (once, few, many) or the class of an expanded clone, and some rows leave it out.

CDR3 DNA,CDR3 protein,D gene,J gene,V gene,CDR3 length,clone size
TGCGCCAGCAGCTCAAGTGTGGCTTCTTATGGCTACACCTTC,CASSSSVASYGYTF,NA,TRBJ1-2,TRBV5-1,14,NA
TGTGCCAGCAGCTTATTCGCAGGAACTTCCTACGAGCAGTACTTC,CASSLFAGTSYEQYF,NA,TRBJ2-7,TRBV7-7,15,NA
TGCGCCAGCAGCTCCGGAGCACTTAATGAAAAACTGTTTTTT,CASSSGALNEKLFF,NA,TRBJ1-4,TRBV5-1,14,NA
TGTGCCTGGGGGATGGTTAGCGGGGGTTTGGAAGAGACCCAGTACTTC,CAWGMVSGGLEETQYF,TRBD2,TRBJ2-5,TRBV30,16,NA
TGTGCCAGCAGCCGAAGCGGGGGAAACTTTTACGAGCAGTACTTC,CASSRSGGNFYEQYF,TRBD2,TRBJ2-7,TRBV5-4,15,NA
TGTGCCAGCAGCTTAGGACAGGGAGGGAACACTGAAGCTTTCTTT,CASSLGQGGNTEAFF,TRBD1,TRBJ1-1,TRBV7-6,15,few
TGTGCCAGCAGCTTCCCAGGGGACTATGGCTACACCTTC,CASSFPGDYGYTF,NA,TRBJ1-2,TRBV7-9,13,NA
TGTGCCAGCGGGCAGGGGGGTGAAAAACTGTTTTTT,CASGQGGEKLFF,TRBD1,TRBJ1-4,TRBV6-5,12,NA
TGTGCCAGCAGTCCGGGTACGAGCTCCTACGAGCAGTACTTC,CASSPGTSSYEQYF,NA,TRBJ2-7,TRBV27,14,NA
TGTGCCAGCAGCCGCGGGACCCTGGGGAACACTGAAGCTTTCTTT,CASSRGTLGNTEAFF,NA,TRBJ1-1,TRBV6-5,15,NA
TGTGCCTGGAGTGTACGTGGCGGGGGAACAGATACGCAGTATTTT,CAWSVRGGGTDTQYF,TRBD2,TRBJ2-3,TRBV30,15,NA
TGCGCCAGCAGCCAAGATTTCACAAATCAGCCCCAGCATTTT,CASSQDFTNQPQHF,NA,TRBJ1-5,TRBV4-1,14,NA
TGTGCCAGCAGTCCCCCGCTCGGGACTGAAGCTTTCTTT,CASSPPLGTEAFF,NA,TRBJ1-1,TRBV6-5,13,NA
TGTGCCAGCAGTTACGCCGACAGGGCGGGAGGCTACACCTTC,CASSYADRAGGYTF,TRBD1,TRBJ1-2,TRBV6-5,14,few
TGCGCCAGCACTCGCGGGAGGTCCGGGGAGCTGTTTTTT,CASTRGRSGELFF,TRBD2,TRBJ2-2,TRBV10-2,13,NA
TGTGCCAGCAGCTTGATGGGGGACACGTCTAGCACAGATACGCAGTATTTT,CASSLMGDTSSTDTQYF,NA,TRBJ2-3,TRBV5-8,17,few
TGTGCCAGCAGTCGAGGGACAGGGTCCCCCCGGCCCCAGCATTTT,CASSRGTGSPRPQHF,TRBD1,TRBJ1-5,TRBV3-1/TRBV3-2,15,NA
TGTGCTAGTGGCCTTGTAGCCCCCATAGCCGGGTACACCGGGGAGCTGTTTTTT,CASGLVAPIAGYTGELFF,NA,TRBJ2-2,TRBV12-5,18,once
TGCGCCAGCAGCCAAGTCCCCGCCGGGCGACATACAGGGATCTATGGCTACACCTTC,CASSQVPAGRHTGIYGYTF,NA,TRBJ1-2,TRBV4-1,19,NA
TGTGCCAGCTCACCCGGGACAGGGGGAAATGACTATGGCTACACCTTC,CASSPGTGGNDYGYTF,TRBD1,TRBJ1-2,TRBV18,16,NA
TGTGCCAGCAGCTCCCTCGGTATTTTTGGGACAGACGAGACCCAGTACTTC,CASSSLGIFGTDETQYF,TRBD1,TRBJ2-5,TRBV3-1/TRBV3-2,17,NA
TGTGCCAGCAGCCCCCGGACAGGGGTTGGAAACACCATATATTTT,CASSPRTGVGNTIYF,TRBD1,TRBJ1-3,TRBV9,15,NA
TGTGCCAGCAGGACCGGACAGGGGGCGGTTGCGGGCAATCAGCCCCAGCATTTT,CASRTGQGAVAGNQPQHF,TRBD1,TRBJ1-5,TRBV28,18,NA
TGCGCCAGCAGCCCAACATGGTCGGGCAATGAGCAGTTCTTC,CASSPTWSGNEQFF,NA,TRBJ2-1,TRBV5-1,14,NA
TGTGCCAGCAGTTATGGGAGGTACAATCAGCCCCAGCATTTT,CASSYGRYNQPQHF,NA,TRBJ1-5,TRBV6-2/TRBV6-3,14,NA
TGTGCCAGCAGACCCCTCGCCGGGACAGGGGCATTTAGCTCTGGAAACACCATATATTTT,CASRPLAGTGAFSSGNTIYF,TRBD1,TRBJ1-3,TRBV7-6,20,once
TGTGCCAGCAGCTTTCAGGACGGGAGGGCCCAGCATTTT,CASSFQDGRAQHF,NA,TRBJ1-5,TRBV11-2,13,NA
TGTGCCACCAGCAGAGAGAGACTAGCGGGGTACCAAGAGACCCAGTACTTC,CATSRERLAGYQETQYF,TRBD2,TRBJ2-5,TRBV15,17,NA
TGTGCCAGCAGCCCTTGGGGCGCCGGGGAGCTGTTTTTT,CASSPWGAGELFF,NA,TRBJ2-2,TRBV12-3/TRBV12-4,13,NA
TGCAGTGCTATTGAGACAGGGGACCATTCACCCCTCCACTTT,CSAIETGDHSPLHF,TRBD1,TRBJ1-6,TRBV20-1,14,NA
TGTGCCAGCGGACAGGGGACTTTGAACACTGAAGCTTTCTTT,CASGQGTLNTEAFF,TRBD1,TRBJ1-1,TRBV6-5,14,once
TGCGCCAGCAACCTTGACCCAAGGGGAAATTCACCCCTCCACTTT,CASNLDPRGNSPLHF,NA,TRBJ1-6,TRBV5-1,15,NA
TGTGCCTGGAGTGTACAGGGGGCCGAGACCCAGTACTTC,CAWSVQGAETQYF,TRBD1,TRBJ2-5,TRBV30,13,NA
TGTGCCAGCAGTTACCCCGGGACTACGGGGCAGTTCTTC,CASSYPGTTGQFF,TRBD2,TRBJ2-1,TRBV6-5,13,NA
TGTGCCAGTAGTATACCCGGGGTTAGCAATCAGCCCCAGCATTTT,CASSIPGVSNQPQHF,NA,TRBJ1-5,TRBV19,15,NA
TGTGCCAGCAGCTTAGTGGCTAGCGGGGGGGCTGAGCAGTTCTTC,CASSLVASGGAEQFF,TRBD2,TRBJ2-1,TRBV7-2,15,NA
TGTGCCAGCACGACAGGGGATCAGCCCCAGCATTTT,CASTTGDQPQHF,TRBD1,TRBJ1-5,TRBV6-5,12,NA
TGTGCCAGCAGGCCGACAGGGACCCTCGAGCAGTACTTC,CASRPTGTLEQYF,TRBD1,TRBJ2-7,TRBV6-5,13,NA
TGTGCCAGCAGAAGGACTAGCCGCTCAGATACGCAGTATTTT,CASRRTSRSDTQYF,TRBD2,TRBJ2-3,TRBV27,14,NA
TGCGCCAGCAGTGAGGATAGCGGGGGCGGCACAGATACGCAGTATTTT,CASSEDSGGGTDTQYF,TRBD2,TRBJ2-3,TRBV10-1,16,NA
TGTGCCAGCAGCTTCGGACTACTTAGTGGAAATGAGCAGTTCTTC,CASSFGLLSGNEQFF,NA,TRBJ2-1,TRBV7-9,15,NA
TGTGCCACCCAGAGAGGGTTCGGAAACACCATATATTTT,CATQRGFGNTIYF,NA,TRBJ1-3,TRBV12-3/TRBV12-4,13,NA
TGTGCCAGCAGCTTAGGGGTTAGGGGTTCTGATTACGAGCAGTACTTC,CASSLGVRGSDYEQYF,NA,TRBJ2-7,TRBV7-8,16,NA
TGCAGCGTTGTTCAGGGAAGCTATGGCTACACCTTC,CSVVQGSYGYTF,NA,TRBJ1-2,TRBV29-1,12,NA
TGTGCCTGGAGTTGGGGGGGGAGGGAGCAGTACTTC,CAWSWGGREQYF,TRBD2,TRBJ2-7,TRBV30,12,NA
TGTGCCTGTGGCCAGGGATCTGGAAACACCATATATTTT,CACGQGSGNTIYF,NA,TRBJ1-3,TRBV30,13,NA
TGTGCCACCAGGGGCTCTCTGGTTGGCTACACCTTC,CATRGSLVGYTF,NA,TRBJ1-2,TRBV15,12,NA
TGTGCCAGCAGCGTTAGAACCACCGGGGAGCTGTTTTTT,CASSVRTTGELFF,NA,TRBJ2-2,TRBV11-1,13,once